A selection of T cell receptor beta chains follows, all from one sample in a study of CD8 T cells in Susac syndrome. TCRdb re-called the immunoSEQ multiplex PCR reads with MiXCR, one entry per CDR3 protein. The sample gives approximately 120,000 distinct CDR3 sequences, 90% to 95% of which show up once; roughly 0.3% is in the top ten. Sequenced material: CD8+ T cells from PBMCs. The receptors were gathered from a human donor with multiple sclerosis. CDR3s include the opening cysteine and the closing phenylalanine or tryptophan. The order of the fields is CDR3 protein, CDR3 DNA, J gene, clone size, D gene, V gene. D genes are given only for firm matches. Some rows have no size entry. The others give once, few or many, or a class for an expanded clone.

CDR3: CASSGRQGANVLTF; DNA: TGTGCCAGCAGCGGTCGACAGGGGGCCAACGTCCTGACTTTC; J: TRBJ2-6; size: -; D: -; V: TRBV9
CDR3: CASSVFGVNQPQHF; DNA: TGTGCCAGCAGTGTGTTCGGCGTGAATCAGCCCCAGCATTTT; J: TRBJ1-5; size: -; D: -; V: TRBV2
CDR3: CASSKGVSLAGETQYF; DNA: TGCGCCAGCAGCAAGGGAGTAAGTTTAGCCGGGGAGACCCAGTACTTC; J: TRBJ2-5; size: -; D: -; V: TRBV5-1
CDR3: CSAVNPPDRGTRETQYF; DNA: TGCAGTGCCGTCAACCCCCCGGACAGGGGGACGAGGGAGACCCAGTACTTC; J: TRBJ2-5; size: -; D: TRBD1; V: TRBV20-1
CDR3: CASSPTGGNIQYF; DNA: TGTGCCAGCAGCCCAACAGGGGGAAACATTCAGTACTTC; J: TRBJ2-4; size: -; D: TRBD1; V: TRBV4-2
CDR3: CSAPTSGIGGAQYF; DNA: TGCAGTGCTCCGACTAGCGGGATAGGTGGGGCGCAGTATTTT; J: TRBJ2-3; size: -; D: TRBD2; V: TRBV20-1
CDR3: CASSQSQTGSGYTF; DNA: TGTGCCAGCAGTCAAAGCCAAACAGGGTCTGGCTACACCTTC; J: TRBJ1-2; size: -; D: -; V: TRBV12-3/TRBV12-4
CDR3: CASSWSGGATDTQYF; DNA: TGTGCCAGCAGTTGGAGCGGGGGAGCGACAGATACGCAGTATTTT; J: TRBJ2-3; size: -; D: TRBD2; V: TRBV27
CDR3: CASSLASYEQYF; DNA: TGTGCCAGCAGTTTAGCTTCCTACGAGCAGTACTTC; J: TRBJ2-7; size: few; D: -; V: TRBV28
CDR3: CASSFGVAVSSYNEQFF; DNA: TGTGCCAGCAGTTTTGGGGTAGCGGTTAGCTCCTACAATGAGCAGTTCTTC; J: TRBJ2-1; size: -; D: -; V: TRBV12-3/TRBV12-4
CDR3: CASSPGGVGTEAFF; DNA: TGTGCCAGCAGCCCCGGGGGGGTAGGTACTGAAGCTTTCTTT; J: TRBJ1-1; size: -; D: -; V: TRBV5-4
CDR3: CASSFGTGSYEQYF; DNA: TGTGCCAGCAGTTTTGGGACAGGCTCCTACGAGCAGTACTTC; J: TRBJ2-7; size: -; D: TRBD1; V: TRBV27
CDR3: CASSLGRTGNEQYF; DNA: TGTGCCAGCAGCTTAGGACGGACAGGGAACGAGCAGTACTTC; J: TRBJ2-7; size: -; D: TRBD1; V: TRBV7-9
CDR3: CASSFGGYTF; DNA: TGTGCCAGCAGCTTTGGCGGCTACACCTTC; J: TRBJ1-2; size: -; D: -; V: TRBV7-9
CDR3: CSVETQTGLAKNIQYF; DNA: TGCAGCGTTGAAACCCAGACAGGTCTAGCCAAAAACATTCAGTACTTC; J: TRBJ2-4; size: -; D: -; V: TRBV29-1
CDR3: CASSDQDISSYNEQFF; DNA: TGTGCCAGCAGCGACCAGGACATTAGCTCCTACAATGAGCAGTTCTTC; J: TRBJ2-1; size: -; D: -; V: TRBV11-1
CDR3: CASSSRRVVNPTRNYGYTF; DNA: TGTGCCAGCAGCTCACGGAGGGTCGTCAACCCGACAAGAAACTATGGCTACACCTTC; J: TRBJ1-2; size: -; D: -; V: TRBV7-9